The 17 T cell receptor beta chains presented below share a single source sample, sequenced in a study of identical twins. TCRdb reanalysed the 5' RACE reads using MiXCR and keeps one entry per CDR3 protein. This table has hundreds of thousands of distinct CDR3 sequences, 18% appearing once. The sample was also reused in another study, on T cells expressing NK-cell markers.

The sample was PBMCs. Source of these receptors: a young woman in good health.

This clonotype was detected only a few times. The chain employs TRBV2 and TRBJ2-5; perhaps TRBD2 as D (5 bases). The CDR3 has 15 residues. Germline V gene data show CDR1 as SNHLY and CDR2 as FYNNEI. V lost 8 bases, J lost 6 bases, and 22 bases lay in between. CDR3 sequence reads: CASYPQEAALKTQYF. CDR3 DNA sequence: TGTGCCAGCTATCCTCAGGAGGCGGCTTTGAAGACCCAGTACTTC.

The chain uses TRBV12-3 or TRBV12-4 and TRBJ2-1, with D maybe TRBD2 (5 bases). The V end was cut by 8 bases, the J end by 9 bases, with 17 bases between. This CDR3 is 13 amino acids long. In nucleotides, the CDR3 is TGTGCCAGCGGTCGCCCCGGTGGAGGTGAGCAGTTCTTC. This codes for CASGRPGGGEQFF.

This clonotype has only a few counts. The CDR3 bases are TGTGCCAGCAGCTTAGTAGAGGGTTTCAATGAGCAGTTCTTC. It yields the protein CASSLVEGFNEQFF. This chain links TRBV7-9 with TRBJ2-1; tentatively, D is TRBD2 (5 bases). The V end lost 1 base, the J end lost 6 bases, and 10 bases lay between the germline ends. This CDR3 spans 14 amino acids. Germline CDR1 is SEHNR and CDR2 is FQNEAQ (reference sequence).

The gene calls are TRBV5-5 and TRBJ2-7; no reliable D call. Trimming left V 2 bases short and J 3 bases short, with 9 bases between. The CDR3 extends over 13 amino acids. Germline loops: CDR1 SGHKS, CDR2 YYEKEE (reference sequence). The DNA for the CDR3 is TGTGCCAGCAGCTTTGGGGATCTCTACGAGCAGTACTTC. Translated: CASSFGDLYEQYF.

The J gene is TRBJ2-7, the V gene TRBV12-3 or TRBV12-4; a possible D gene is TRBD2 (6 bases). The ends were cut back, 6 bases at V and 7 bases at J, with 16 bases in the middle. This CDR3 is built from 13 residues. This chain's CDR3 is CASSPLGGWEQYF. The CDR3 coding sequence is TGTGCCAGCAGCCCCCTTGGGGGGTGGGAGCAGTACTTC.

The chain couples TRBV12-5 to TRBJ2-7, with D possibly matching TRBD2 (6 bases). V lost 4 bases, J lost 5 bases, and 18 bases lay in between. The germline V gene has CDR1 LGHNT and CDR2 FRNRAP. This CDR3 has 15 amino acids. The CDR3 bases are TGTGCTAGTGGTTCACGGTCGGGACTCAAAGACGAGCAGTACTTC. Its protein product is CASGSRSGLKDEQYF.

CDR3 region: CAWSSLGGLGREAFF. The CDR3 DNA reads TGTGCCTGGAGTTCCTTAGGAGGGTTAGGACGAGAAGCTTTCTTT. The V call is TRBV30, the J call TRBJ1-1; D is ambiguous. The CDR3 has 15 amino acids. Trimming pared 2 bases from V and 8 bases from J, leaving 21 bases between. Germline CDR1 GTSNPN, CDR2 SVGIG (reference sequence). The entire variable domain, with the rest obtained from reference TRBV30 and TRBJ1-1, is as follows: SQTIHQWPATLVQPVGSPLSLECTVEGTSNPNLYWYRQAAGRGLQLLFYSVGIGQISSEVPQNLSASRPQDRQFILSSKKLLLSDSGFYLCAWSSLGGLGREAFFGQGTRLTVV.

The chain recombines TRBV20-1 with TRBJ2-1; the match to TRBD2 covers 10 bases. The CDR3 has 13 residues. The J segment lost 7 bases and the V segment lost 4 bases, leaving 4 bases of the junction unmatched. Germline assignment: CDR1 DFQATT and CDR2 SNEGSKA (reference sequence). Here the CDR3 reads CSANLAGANEQFF. CDR3 nucleotides: TGCAGTGCTAACCTAGCGGGAGCGAATGAGCAGTTCTTC.

This clonotype occurred a few times. This chain links TRBV15 with TRBJ1-2; 7 bases map to TRBD1. Germline assignment: CDR1 LNHNV and CDR2 YYDKDF (reference sequence). The junction had 17 bases not matched to a gene; V was cut back by 4 bases and J by 6 bases. The CDR3 has 17 residues. This chain's CDR3 is CATSTDRAVRRVDGYTF. In DNA, the CDR3 is TGTGCCACCAGCACCGACAGGGCCGTACGCCGGGTCGATGGCTACACCTTC.

The V and J genes are TRBV7-9 and TRBJ2-7; the D gene is possibly TRBD1 (5 bases). CDR3 length equals 13 residues. Trimming stripped 3 bases from V and 7 bases from J, with 13 bases between. CDR1 and CDR2 from the germline V gene are SEHNR and FQNEAQ (reference sequence). Here the CDR3 reads CASSLVRAEEQYF. CDR3 bases: TGTGCCAGCAGCTTGGTCAGGGCAGAGGAGCAGTACTTC.

This clonotype has a count of ten or more. The chain combines TRBV12-3 or TRBV12-4 with TRBJ1-5; D is possibly TRBD1 (5 bases). V was clipped by 6 bases and J by 5 bases, with 11 bases between them. The CDR3 is made up of 13 amino acids. CDR3 amino acids: CASRRDSHQPQHF. Here the CDR3 DNA reads TGTGCCAGCAGACGGGACTCCCATCAGCCCCAGCATTTT.

There are a few counts of this clonotype. The chain carries TRBV20-1 and TRBJ1-1; D gene uncertain. CDR1 is DFQATT, CDR2 SNEGSKA, per germline (reference sequence). V was shortened by 2 bases and J by 4 bases, with 8 bases between the two germline ends. The CDR3 is 12 amino acids. CDR3 protein: CSARQAATEAFF. The CDR3 DNA reads as TGCAGTGCTAGACAGGCAGCCACTGAAGCTTTCTTT.

This chain connects TRBV12-3 or TRBV12-4 to TRBJ2-1; 8 bases fit TRBD2. V shed 5 bases and J 5 bases; nucleotides not matched to a gene: 11. There are 16 residues in the CDR3. CDR3 sequence: CASSRTTGGGNNEQFF. The CDR3 DNA is TGTGCCAGCAGTCGAACAACCGGGGGGGGGAACAATGAGCAGTTCTTC.

This rearrangement joins TRBV7-9 to TRBJ2-7, with D unclear. Trimming stripped 2 bases from V and 6 bases from J, with 11 bases between. CDR1 is SEHNR and CDR2 is FQNEAQ in the germline V gene (reference sequence). The length of the CDR3 is 13 residues. DNA for the CDR3: TGTGCCAGCAGCTTATACCAGACTGGCGAGCAGTACTTC. It is translated as CASSLYQTGEQYF.

This chain connects TRBV12-3 or TRBV12-4 to TRBJ1-4; TRBD1 is a possible D gene (5 bases). With 5 bases removed from V and 7 bases from J, the gap between germline ends came to 11 bases. CDR3 length: 13 residues. The CDR3 protein is CASSGDGLEKLFF. CDR3 coding DNA: TGTGCCAGCAGTGGGGACGGCCTTGAAAAACTGTTTTTT.

This clonotype was observed a few times. The J gene is TRBJ2-3, the V gene TRBV20-1; perhaps TRBD2 as D (6 bases). Trimming removed 0 bases from V and 10 bases from J, with 26 bases in between. The CDR3 covers 17 residues. In germline, CDR1 is DFQATT, CDR2 SNEGSKA (reference sequence). The CDR3 DNA follows: TGCAGTGCTAGAGATCACCTGTCCTGGTTGAATGGCGGGGCGCAGTATTTT. It is translated as CSARDHLSWLNGGAQYF.

This clonotype occurred a few times. The chain carries TRBV5-4 and TRBJ1-2, with D possibly TRBD1 on 6 matching bases. The germline V gene encodes CDR1 SGHNT and CDR2 YYREEE (reference sequence). This CDR3 region has 16 residues. The V and J ends lost 2 bases and 4 bases respectively, with 18 bases between them. The CDR3, as DNA: TGTGCCAGCAGCTTTGGGACGGACAGTCAAATCTATGGCTACACCTTC. Translating gives CASSFGTDSQIYGYTF.